This T cell receptor beta chain is drawn from a study of blood T cell repertoires in COVID-19. Overall study: Acute-phase and convalescent COVID-19 samples originated in the United States, Italy and Spain.

Assignments of participants to cohorts depended upon their own reported clinical history. V lost 6 bases to trimming and J lost 8 bases, with 11 bases between them. The length of the CDR3 is 13 residues. Germline CDR1 is ENHRY and CDR2 is SYGVKD. The method was immunoSEQ multiplex PCR; TCRdb's version includes in-frame clones alone and lacks a portion of them. The profile shows approximately 250,000 clones, about nine tenths of them singletons. In its sample, this clone was seen once. The receptor was isolated from a woman aged 25 to 39 with acute COVID-19. The rearrangement uses TRBV10-3 and TRBJ1-6, with a tentative D call TRBD1 (6 bases). The sequencing input was PBMCs or T cells enriched from blood (not recorded which). The CDR3: CAIRNEGDSPLHF. CDR3 coding DNA: TGTGCCATCAGAAACGAGGGGGATTCACCCCTCCACTTT.